This T cell receptor beta chain was identified in a study of blood T cell repertoires in COVID-19. Across the whole study: The samples span acute and convalescent COVID-19 from the United States, Italy and Spain. PBMCs, B-cell-depleted T cells, or T cells provided the cDNA or gDNA that made up the material.

The method was immunoSEQ multiplex PCR; TCRdb's version includes in-frame clones alone and lacks a portion of them. Here the sample spans about 150,000 clones, 75% to 85% being singletons. The sample consisted of peripheral blood. The receptor was isolated from a woman aged 50 to 65 in a cohort sampled during active or convalescent COVID-19.

Here the CDR3 DNA reads TGTGCCAGCAGCTTACAGACAGGGTGGGCCTCAAATAATTCACCCCTCCACTTT. Amino acid sequence: CASSLQTGWASNNSPLHF. This sequence joins TRBV7-6 and TRBJ1-6, with TRBD1 identical over 7 bases. J was trimmed by 5 bases and V by 2 bases; bases with no gene match: 12. CDR1 SGHVS and CDR2 FNYEAQ come from the germline V gene. The CDR3 totals 18 residues.